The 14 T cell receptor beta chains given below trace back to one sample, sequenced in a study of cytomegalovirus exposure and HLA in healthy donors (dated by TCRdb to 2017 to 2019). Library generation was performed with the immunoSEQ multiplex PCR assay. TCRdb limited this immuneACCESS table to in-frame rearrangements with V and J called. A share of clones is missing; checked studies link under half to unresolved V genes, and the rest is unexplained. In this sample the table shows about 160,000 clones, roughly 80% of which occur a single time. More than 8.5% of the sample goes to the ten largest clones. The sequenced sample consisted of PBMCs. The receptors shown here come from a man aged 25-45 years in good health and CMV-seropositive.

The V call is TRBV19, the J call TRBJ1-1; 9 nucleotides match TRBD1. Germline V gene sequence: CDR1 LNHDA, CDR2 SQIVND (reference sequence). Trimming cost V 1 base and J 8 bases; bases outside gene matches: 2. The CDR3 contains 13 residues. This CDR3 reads CASSIVTGGEAFF. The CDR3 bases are TGTGCCAGTAGTATAGTTACAGGGGGCGAAGCTTTCTTT.

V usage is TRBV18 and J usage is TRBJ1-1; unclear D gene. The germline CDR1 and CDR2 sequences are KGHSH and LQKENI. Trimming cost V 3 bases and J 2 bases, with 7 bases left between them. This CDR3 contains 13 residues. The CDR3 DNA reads TGTGCCAGCTCACCGCGTTACAACACTGAAGCTTTCTTT. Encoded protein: CASSPRYNTEAFF. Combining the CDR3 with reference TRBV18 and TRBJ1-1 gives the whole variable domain NAGVMQNPRHLVRRRGQEARLRCSPMKGHSHVYWYRQLPEEGLKFMVYLQKENIIDESGMPKERFSAEFPKEGPSILRIQQVVRGDSAAYFCASSPRYNTEAFFGQGTRLTVV.

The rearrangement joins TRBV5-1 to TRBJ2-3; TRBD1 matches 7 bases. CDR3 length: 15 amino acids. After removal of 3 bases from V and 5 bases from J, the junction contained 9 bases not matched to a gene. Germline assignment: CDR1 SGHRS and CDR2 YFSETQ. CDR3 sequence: CASSSALRQGDTQYF. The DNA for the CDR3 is TGCGCCAGCAGCTCGGCCCTTCGACAGGGAGATACGCAGTATTTT.

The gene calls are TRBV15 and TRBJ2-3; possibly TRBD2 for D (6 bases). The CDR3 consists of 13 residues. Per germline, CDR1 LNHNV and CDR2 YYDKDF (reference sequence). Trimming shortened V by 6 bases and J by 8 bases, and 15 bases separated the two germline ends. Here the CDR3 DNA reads TGTGCCACCAGAGGAGGGAGCTGGGGTACGCAGTATTTT. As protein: CATRGGSWGTQYF.

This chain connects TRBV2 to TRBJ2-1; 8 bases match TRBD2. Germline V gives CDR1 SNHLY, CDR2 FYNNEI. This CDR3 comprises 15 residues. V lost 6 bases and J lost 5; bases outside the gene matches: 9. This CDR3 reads CASSGGLAGNNEQFF. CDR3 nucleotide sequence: TGTGCCAGCAGCGGAGGGCTAGCGGGTAACAATGAGCAGTTCTTC. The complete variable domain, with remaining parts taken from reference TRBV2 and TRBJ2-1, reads EPEVTQTPSHQVTQMGQEVILRCVPISNHLYFYWYRQILGQKVEFLVSFYNNEISEKSEIFDDQFSVERPDGSNFTLKIRSTKLEDSAMYFCASSGGLAGNNEQFFGPGTRLTVL.

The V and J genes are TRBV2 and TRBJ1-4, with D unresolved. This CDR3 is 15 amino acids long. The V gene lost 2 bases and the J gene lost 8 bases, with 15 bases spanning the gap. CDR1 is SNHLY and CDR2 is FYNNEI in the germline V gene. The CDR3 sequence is CASSEQTSRGEKLFF. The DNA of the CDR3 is TGTGCCAGCAGTGAACAGACATCCCGAGGGGAAAAACTGTTTTTT.

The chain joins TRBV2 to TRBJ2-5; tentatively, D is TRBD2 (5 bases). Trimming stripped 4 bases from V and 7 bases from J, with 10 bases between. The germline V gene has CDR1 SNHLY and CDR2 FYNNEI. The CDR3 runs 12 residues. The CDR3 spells CASSGRTGTQYF. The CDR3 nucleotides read TGTGCCAGCAGTGGGCGGACTGGGACCCAGTACTTC.

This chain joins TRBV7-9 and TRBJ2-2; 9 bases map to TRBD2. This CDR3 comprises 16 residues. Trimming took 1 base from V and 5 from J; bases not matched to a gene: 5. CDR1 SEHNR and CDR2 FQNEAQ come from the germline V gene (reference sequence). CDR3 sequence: CASSLDGLAFTGELFF. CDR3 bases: TGTGCCAGCAGCTTAGACGGACTAGCGTTTACCGGGGAGCTGTTTTTT.

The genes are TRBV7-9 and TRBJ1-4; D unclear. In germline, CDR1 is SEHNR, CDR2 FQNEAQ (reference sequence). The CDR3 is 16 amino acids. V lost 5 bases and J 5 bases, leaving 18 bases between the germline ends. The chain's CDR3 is CASSLGARPKNEKLFF. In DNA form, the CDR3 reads TGTGCCAGCAGCCTGGGAGCGAGACCGAAAAATGAAAAACTGTTTTTT.

This chain's CDR3 is CSVRGSQGANTEAFF. CDR3 coding DNA: TGCAGCGTCCGGGGGTCACAGGGGGCGAACACTGAAGCTTTCTTT. V gene TRBV29-1 combines with J gene TRBJ1-1; 9 nucleotides match TRBD1. There are 15 residues in the CDR3. The V gene end was trimmed by 6 bases and the J gene end by 1 base; junction bases not matched to a gene: 9. Germline values: CDR1 SQVTM, CDR2 ANQGSEA. Complete variable domain (other parts from reference TRBV29-1 and TRBJ1-1): SAVISQKPSRDICQRGTSLTIQCQVDSQVTMMFWYRQQPGQSLTLIATANQGSEATYESGFVIDKFPISRPNLTFSTLTVSNMSPEDSSIYLCSVRGSQGANTEAFFGQGTRLTVV.

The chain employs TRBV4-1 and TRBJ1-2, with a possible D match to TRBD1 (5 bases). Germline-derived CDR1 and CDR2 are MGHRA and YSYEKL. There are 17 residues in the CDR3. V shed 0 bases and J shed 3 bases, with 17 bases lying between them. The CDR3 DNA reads TGCGCCAGCAGCCAAGACCCATATCTTACAGGCGACTATGGCTACACCTTC. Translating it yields CASSQDPYLTGDYGYTF.

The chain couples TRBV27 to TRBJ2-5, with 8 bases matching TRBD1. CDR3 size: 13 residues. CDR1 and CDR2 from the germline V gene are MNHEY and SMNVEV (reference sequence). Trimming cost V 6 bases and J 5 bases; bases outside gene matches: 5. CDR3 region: CASRRQGWETQYF. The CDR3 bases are TGTGCCAGCAGGAGACAGGGGTGGGAGACCCAGTACTTC.

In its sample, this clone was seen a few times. The CDR3 spells CASSRPGQGTDTQYF. The CDR3 nucleotides are TGTGCCAGTAGCCGTCCGGGACAGGGCACAGATACGCAGTATTTT. V gene TRBV19 combines with J gene TRBJ2-3; the match to TRBD1 covers 8 bases. Losses at the gene ends were 6 bases for V and 1 base for J; bases not matched to a gene: 6. Germline values: CDR1 LNHDA, CDR2 SQIVND (reference sequence). The CDR3 is made up of 15 amino acids.

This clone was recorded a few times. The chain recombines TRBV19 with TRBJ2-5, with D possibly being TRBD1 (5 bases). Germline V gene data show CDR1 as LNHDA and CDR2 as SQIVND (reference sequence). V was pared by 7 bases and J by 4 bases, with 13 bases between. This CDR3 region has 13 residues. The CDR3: CASTPPGSETQYF. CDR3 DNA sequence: TGTGCCAGTACCCCCCCAGGGTCAGAGACCCAGTACTTC.